A single sample gave rise to the 26 T cell receptor beta chains below, sequenced in a study of cytomegalovirus exposure and HLA in healthy donors. The PCR had 60 Vbeta and 13 Jbeta primers. Measured with immunoSEQ multiplex PCR; TCRdb has only the in-frame clones, and not every one. Counted here are approximately 180,000 clones, about 13% occurring once; the ten biggest clones make up 7.8%. Sequencing input: PBMCs. These TCRs come from a man between 45 and 60 years old in good health and CMV-seropositive.

The chain links TRBV13 to TRBJ1-1, with a weak D call TRBD1 (5 bases). Trimming shortened V by 5 bases and J by 0 bases, and 13 bases separated the two germline ends. Looked up from germline, CDR1 is PRHDT and CDR2 is FYEKMQ (reference sequence). CDR3 length: 15 residues. The CDR3 DNA sequence: TGTGCCAGCAGCCTAAGACGACAGATGAACACTGAAGCTTTCTTT. Its translation is CASSLRRQMNTEAFF.

This clone turned up a few times. The V call is TRBV7-2, the J call TRBJ2-1, with a tentative D call TRBD2 (5 bases). The CDR3 runs 13 residues. The V end was cut by 3 bases, the J end by 2 bases, with 5 bases between. Germline CDR1 reads SGHTA; CDR2 reads FQGNSA. CDR3 DNA: TGTGCCAGCAGCTTCGGGACCTACAATGAGCAGTTCTTC. This codes for CASSFGTYNEQFF.

The chain carries TRBV15 and TRBJ1-3; 7 positions match TRBD1. Trimming cost V 5 bases and J 1 base; bases outside gene matches: 17. Germline V lookup: CDR1 LNHNV, CDR2 YYDKDF (reference sequence). The length of the CDR3 is 19 residues. CDR3 loop: CATSGDRQGLSKSGNTIYF. The CDR3 DNA is TGTGCCACCAGCGGCGACCGACAGGGCCTATCGAAATCTGGAAACACCATATATTTT.

This clone was detected only a few times. The chain uses TRBV28 and TRBJ1-5; D uncertain. The CDR3 loop spans 15 amino acids. The ends were cut back, 7 bases at V and 1 base at J, with 14 bases in the middle. CDR1 is MDHEN, CDR2 SYDVKM, per germline. CDR3 loop: CASNKERSSNQPQHF. In nucleotides, the CDR3 is TGTGCCAGCAACAAAGAGAGGTCAAGCAATCAGCCCCAGCATTTT.

The gene calls are TRBV30 and TRBJ1-2; D might be TRBD1 (6 bases). The CDR3 is 11 amino acids. V lost 4 bases and J lost 4, with 7 bases in between. Germline V gene sequence: CDR1 GTSNPN, CDR2 SVGIG (reference sequence). DNA of the CDR3: TGTGCCTGGACAGGGGCCTATGGCTACACCTTC. As protein: CAWTGAYGYTF.

The chain joins TRBV7-2 to TRBJ2-1; 7 bases align to TRBD1. Germline V CDR1 and CDR2: SGHTA, FQGNSA. The CDR3 sequence is 18 residues long. The J segment lost 8 bases and the V segment lost 5 bases, leaving 21 bases of the junction unmatched. CDR3 coding DNA: TGTGCCAGCAGCGCGTCGCGCCGCCGGGACAGCCCAAGAGATGAGCAGTTCTTC. Its translation is CASSASRRRDSPRDEQFF.

The rearrangement uses TRBV10-1 and TRBJ2-1, with 9 bases identical to TRBD1. CDR3 length: 16 amino acids. The germline V gene has CDR1 WNHNN and CDR2 SYGVQD (reference sequence). The V gene end was trimmed by 4 bases and the J gene end by 1 base; junction bases not matched to a gene: 5. The CDR3 spells CASSASDRGSYNEQFF. For the CDR3, the DNA is TGCGCCAGCAGTGCATCAGACAGGGGGTCCTACAATGAGCAGTTCTTC.

V gene TRBV5-1 combines with J gene TRBJ1-1; 8 bases are shared with TRBD1. The CDR3 loop spans 15 amino acids. CDR1 is SGHRS, CDR2 YFSETQ, per germline. The V gene end was trimmed by 1 base and the J gene end by 6 bases; junction bases not matched to a gene: 8. The CDR3: CASSLQGATMAEAFF. DNA for the CDR3: TGCGCCAGCAGCTTGCAGGGGGCTACGATGGCTGAAGCTTTCTTT.

This chain uses TRBV5-4 with TRBJ2-2; D perhaps matches TRBD1 (5 bases). The ends were cut back, 1 base at V and 0 bases at J, with 7 bases in the middle. Per germline, CDR1 SGHNT and CDR2 YYREEE (reference sequence). The CDR3 length is 15 residues. The chain's CDR3 is CASSLSTANTGELFF. In DNA form, the CDR3 reads TGTGCCAGCAGCTTGTCGACAGCGAACACCGGGGAGCTGTTTTTT. The whole variable domain, remainder taken from reference TRBV5-4 and TRBJ2-2, is ETGVTQSPTHLIKTRGQQVTLRCSSQSGHNTVSWYQQALGQGPQFIFQYYREEENGRGNFPPRFSGLQFPNYSSELNVNALELDDSALYLCASSLSTANTGELFFGEGSRLTVL.

The table lists this clone with a count of one. This chain uses TRBV9 with TRBJ2-4; TRBD2 might be the D (7 bases). Germline values: CDR1 SGDLS, CDR2 YYNGEE. Trimming shortened V by 1 base and J by 9 bases, and 26 bases separated the two germline ends. The CDR3 totals 18 residues. In nucleotides, the CDR3 is TGTGCCAGCAGCGTAAACCCTTCCCTAGCGAGGGGGGGAGGCATTCAGTACTTC. Protein: CASSVNPSLARGGGIQYF.

This clone was seen a handful of times. In DNA, the CDR3 is TGTGCCAGCAGTGAGACGACAGGTGCAAACACCATATATTTT. Its translation: CASSETTGANTIYF. The chain joins TRBV6-1 to TRBJ1-3; possible D gene TRBD1, 6 bases. The CDR3 has 14 residues. Germline CDR1 is MNHNS and CDR2 is SASEGT. The V gene lost 3 bases and the J gene lost 6 bases, with 12 bases spanning the gap.

Here the CDR3 reads CACTVEPGGNTGELFF. CDR3 DNA sequence: TGTGCCTGCACCGTCGAACCGGGGGGGAACACCGGGGAGCTGTTTTTT. The rearrangement links TRBV7-8 to TRBJ2-2, with 7 bases that match TRBD2. Trimming took 11 bases from V and 1 from J; bases not matched to a gene: 13. The germline CDR1 and CDR2 sequences are SGHVS and FQNEAQ. CDR3 length: 16 residues.

This chain joins TRBV14 and TRBJ1-2; 8 nucleotides agree with TRBD1. V trimming: 2 bases; J trimming: 8 bases; junction bases outside the gene matches: 4. Germline values: CDR1 SGHDN, CDR2 FVKESK. The CDR3 runs 13 residues. The CDR3 here is CASSQQGAWGYTF. The CDR3 region has the DNA TGTGCCAGCAGCCAACAGGGGGCTTGGGGCTACACCTTC.

This clone was recorded a few times. V gene TRBV7-2 combines with J gene TRBJ1-3; 7 bases fit TRBD1. The CDR3 runs 15 residues. Germline loops: CDR1 SGHTA, CDR2 FQGNSA. V was clipped by 2 bases and J by 1 base; unmatched bases: 2. This chain's CDR3 is CASSLTTGSGNTIYF. CDR3 DNA: TGTGCCAGCAGCTTAACGACAGGGTCTGGAAACACCATATATTTT.

The chain joins TRBV28 to TRBJ1-2; D is undetermined. This CDR3 spans 11 amino acids. Germline CDR1 reads MDHEN; CDR2 reads SYDVKM. V was shortened by 3 bases and J by 8 bases, with 7 bases between the two germline ends. This CDR3 reads CASSFYNGYTF. DNA for the CDR3: TGTGCCAGCAGTTTTTACAACGGCTACACCTTC.

This clone has just a few counts. The chain has TRBV30 and TRBJ2-5; D might be TRBD2 (5 bases). This CDR3 comprises 14 residues. Germline V gene lookup returns CDR1 GTSNPN and CDR2 SVGIG (reference sequence). V lost 2 bases and J lost 6, with 16 bases in between. CDR3 nucleotides: TGTGCCTGGAGTCCGGGAACATTCGGGCAGACCCAGTACTTC. Translation gives CAWSPGTFGQTQYF.

A few counts support this clone. This sequence joins TRBV6-6 and TRBJ1-2; 7 bases fit TRBD1. The J segment lost 0 bases and the V segment lost 2 bases, leaving 3 bases of the junction unmatched. This CDR3 is built from 15 residues. The germline V gene has CDR1 MNHNY and CDR2 SVGAGI (reference sequence). CDR3 nucleotide sequence: TGTGCCAGCAGTTACGGGCAGGGGGCTAACTATGGCTACACCTTC. Translated: CASSYGQGANYGYTF.

The rearrangement uses TRBV29-1 and TRBJ2-7; TRBD1 might be the D (6 bases). CDR1 is SQVTM and CDR2 is ANQGSEA in the germline V gene. V shed 0 bases and J shed 3 bases, with 15 bases lying between them. The CDR3 covers 15 residues. CDR3: CSVEDSRGPNYEQYF. In DNA form, the CDR3 reads TGCAGCGTTGAAGATTCCAGGGGCCCCAACTACGAGCAGTACTTC.

This clone was observed a handful of times. V is TRBV30 and J is TRBJ2-5, with TRBD2 as a possible D gene (5 bases). This CDR3 is 13 amino acids long. V lost 0 bases to trimming and J lost 4 bases, with 9 bases between them. Germline lookup yields CDR1 GTSNPN and CDR2 SVGIG (reference sequence). CDR3 amino acids: CAWSVREGETQYF. The DNA for the CDR3 is TGTGCCTGGAGTGTACGAGAGGGAGAGACCCAGTACTTC. The entire variable domain, with the rest obtained from reference TRBV30 and TRBJ2-5, is as follows: SQTIHQWPATLVQPVGSPLSLECTVEGTSNPNLYWYRQAAGRGLQLLFYSVGIGQISSEVPQNLSASRPQDRQFILSSKKLLLSDSGFYLCAWSVREGETQYFGPGTRLLVL.

This clone was detected a few times. This chain links TRBV7-6 with TRBJ2-2, with a weak D call TRBD2 (6 bases). V was pared by 4 bases and J by 6 bases, with 12 bases between. CDR1 and CDR2 from the germline V gene are SGHVS and FNYEAQ. CDR3 length: 14 amino acids. CDR3 sequence: CASSSRRVAGELFF. The CDR3 DNA is TGTGCCAGCAGCTCGAGGAGGGTGGCCGGGGAGCTGTTTTTT.

The chain couples TRBV18 to TRBJ2-6; D ambiguous. The CDR3 consists of 16 residues. V lost 3 bases to trimming and J lost 0 bases, with 9 bases between them. Germline-derived CDR1 and CDR2 are KGHSH and LQKENI. The chain's CDR3 is CASSPTTGSGANVLTF. The CDR3 bases are TGTGCCAGCTCACCTACGACGGGCTCTGGGGCCAACGTCCTGACTTTC. The variable domain in full, completed from reference TRBV18 and TRBJ2-6, reads NAGVMQNPRHLVRRRGQEARLRCSPMKGHSHVYWYRQLPEEGLKFMVYLQKENIIDESGMPKERFSAEFPKEGPSILRIQQVVRGDSAAYFCASSPTTGSGANVLTFGAGSRLTVL.

In DNA, the CDR3 is TGTGCCAGCAGACCGCGGACAGGGGATTCACCCCTCCACTTT. It encodes CASRPRTGDSPLHF. The rearrangement uses TRBV5-6 and TRBJ1-6; 9 bases are a match to TRBD1. With 5 bases clipped from V and 8 bases from J, the junction kept 5 bases outside the gene matches. The germline V gene encodes CDR1 SGHDT and CDR2 YYEEEE. The CDR3 totals 14 residues.

The gene calls are TRBV30 and TRBJ2-5; 12 nucleotides line up with TRBD2. Germline CDR1 is GTSNPN and CDR2 is SVGIG (reference sequence). The V segment lost 6 bases and the J segment 1 base; nucleotides outside the gene matches: 6. The CDR3 runs to 15 residues. CDR3 sequence (DNA): TGTGCCTGTATACTAGCGGGGGGAAGCCAAGAGACCCAGTACTTC. Protein sequence: CACILAGGSQETQYF.

The rearrangement uses TRBV7-8 and TRBJ1-2, with TRBD1 identical over 8 bases. Germline-derived CDR1 and CDR2 are SGHVS and FQNEAQ. The length of the CDR3 is 14 residues. V lost 5 bases and J lost 6; bases outside the gene matches: 8. The CDR3 sequence: CASSRGTGADGYTF. DNA for the CDR3: TGTGCCAGCAGCCGAGGGACAGGAGCCGATGGCTACACCTTC.

This clone occurred a few times. CDR3 sequence (DNA): TGTGCTAGTGGTTTAACAACTGAAGCTTTCTTT. It encodes CASGLTTEAFF. The chain combines TRBV12-5 with TRBJ1-1; D not resolved. CDR3 length: 11 residues. Trimming stripped 3 bases from V and 5 bases from J, with 4 bases between. Germline CDR1 reads LGHNT; CDR2 reads FRNRAP.

The chain combines TRBV19 with TRBJ1-4; D may be TRBD1 (5 bases). This CDR3 spans 14 amino acids. In germline, CDR1 is LNHDA, CDR2 SQIVND (reference sequence). V lost 4 bases, J lost 7 bases, and 13 bases lay in between. The DNA for the CDR3 is TGTGCCAGTAGTACGTGGGGGGACCCTGAAAAACTGTTTTTT. Translating gives CASSTWGDPEKLFF.